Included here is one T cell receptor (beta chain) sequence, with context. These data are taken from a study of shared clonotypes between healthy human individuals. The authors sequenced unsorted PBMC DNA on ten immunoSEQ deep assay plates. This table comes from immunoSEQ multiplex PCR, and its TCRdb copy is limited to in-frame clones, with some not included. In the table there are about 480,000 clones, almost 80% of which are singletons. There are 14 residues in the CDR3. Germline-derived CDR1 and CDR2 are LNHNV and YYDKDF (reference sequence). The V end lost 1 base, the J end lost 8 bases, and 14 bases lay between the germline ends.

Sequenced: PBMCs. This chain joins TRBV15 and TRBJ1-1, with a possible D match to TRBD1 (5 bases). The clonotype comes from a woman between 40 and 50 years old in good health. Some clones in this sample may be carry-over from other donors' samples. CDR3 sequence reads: CATSRANKQVEAFF. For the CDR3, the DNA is TGTGCCACCAGCAGAGCGAACAAACAGGTAGAAGCTTTCTTT.